Described below is a single TCR beta chain sequence and its context. These data come from a study of blood T cell repertoires in COVID-19. The wider study: Specimens from acute and convalescent COVID-19 originated in the United States, Italy and Spain. Sample material is recorded as cDNA or gDNA derived from T cells, B-cell-depleted T cells, or PBMCs.

Profiled with immunoSEQ multiplex PCR; TCRdb holds only in-frame clones, not every one. The sample carries a few hundred thousand clones, roughly 87% recorded once. Everyone who took part was roughly 18 to 89 years old, and they came from about 25 US areas. Grouping used clinical history reported by participants in a survey and questionnaire. V lost 3 bases to trimming and J lost 0 bases; unmatched junction nucleotides: 8. CDR1 and CDR2 from the germline V gene are MNHNS and SASEGT. The CDR3 contains 16 residues. The sample comprised PBMCs or T cells enriched from blood (not recorded which). The receptor's source is a young woman who had recovered from COVID-19. The chain uses TRBV6-1 and TRBJ2-7; 7 nucleotides agree with TRBD1. The CDR3 here is CASSDGRGQVSYEQYF. In DNA form, the CDR3 reads TGTGCCAGCAGTGATGGAAGAGGACAGGTCTCCTACGAGCAGTACTTC.